This T cell receptor (beta chain) was recorded in a study of Ad26.COV2.S vaccination and SARS-CoV-2 variants. The overall study: In the COV1001 trial, the donor was in the Ad26.COV2.S arm. Each vaccinee took Ad26.COV2.S intramuscularly, once or twice 56 days apart. Study-level points and caveats: Substantial breadth in spike-specific CD8+ and CD4+ T cell responses was reportedly seen after vaccination.

Treatment meaning: some 19 received Ad26.COV2.S at low or high dose, single or two shots; several received placebo; per-sample allocation not given. Material that was analyzed had been drawn on day 63 after the first vaccine or placebo injection. Wuhan-strain spike was delivered by a replication-incompetent Ad26 vector. With respect to this clone: Its antigen is currently unknown.

The CDR3 totals 15 residues. The germline V gene has CDR1 MNHNY and CDR2 SVGAGI (reference sequence). Trimming removed 5 bases from V and 3 bases from J, with 13 bases in between. The table came from immunoSEQ multiplex PCR; TCRdb's copy has only in-frame clones and leaves some out. This sample has some 320,000 clones; about 85% occur once, and the top ten carry 2% to 2.5%. The source material was peripheral blood, sampled in a trial of Ad26.COV2.S vaccine versus placebo. The clonotype comes from a person aged 18-60 years who received the Ad26.COV2.S COVID-19 vaccine or a placebo. The chain links TRBV6-6 to TRBJ1-4; D remains ambiguous. The CDR3 DNA sequence: TGTGCCAGCAGTGATTCAGCGGAGGCTAATGAAAAACTGTTTTTT. Its protein is CASSDSAEANEKLFF.